This TCR beta chain comes out of a study of Ad26.COV2.S vaccination and SARS-CoV-2 variants. Only one count was recorded for this clone. The CDR3 spans 15 residues. V was clipped by 0 bases and J by 0 bases, with 9 bases between them. Per the germline V gene, CDR1 is SGHRS and CDR2 is YFSETQ. Treatment described: roughly 19 received Ad26.COV2.S at low or high dose, single or two shots; roughly five received placebo; per-sample allocation not given. Day 63 following the first vaccine or placebo injection was when the samples were taken. Method: immunoSEQ multiplex PCR; TCRdb's copy keeps in-frame clones and lacks some. The table records some 350,000 clones, approximately 85% of them present only once.

The material was peripheral blood, obtained in a trial of Ad26.COV2.S vaccine versus placebo. This chain connects TRBV5-1 to TRBJ1-1; D gene unclear. This clonotype was obtained from a person between 18 and 60 years old who received the Ad26.COV2.S COVID-19 vaccine or a placebo. CDR3 nucleotide sequence: TGCGCCAGCAGCTTGGGGACTGGTGTGAACACTGAAGCTTTCTTT. Protein product: CASSLGTGVNTEAFF.